These 26 T cell receptor beta chains came from one sample sequenced in a study of blood T cells in healthy people across ages. Together with a sample-barcoded 5' primer, a J-beta primer mix was included in a second PCR lasting about 7 to 12 cycles. TCRdb reprocessed the 5' RACE reads with MiXCR, giving one entry per CDR3 protein. This sample has 920,000 or so distinct CDR3 sequences, with 40% to 50% found just once. The sequenced sample consisted of blood. The receptors were gathered from a woman aged 55-69 years in good health.

V usage is TRBV29-1 and J usage is TRBJ1-4; 7 nucleotides align to TRBD1. There are 14 residues in the CDR3. Trimming removed 5 bases from V and 2 bases from J; junction bases left unmatched: 5. The germline V gene encodes CDR1 SQVTM and CDR2 ANQGSEA. CDR3 DNA sequence: TGCAGCGTTTTCAGACAGGGTACTAATGAAAAACTGTTTTTT. It specifies CSVFRQGTNEKLFF.

This clonotype was recorded many times. The chain combines TRBV14 with TRBJ2-1; D is undetermined. Between the trimmed V and J ends, which lost 3 bases and 6 bases, there was a span of 3 bases. There are 11 residues in the CDR3. Germline values: CDR1 SGHDN, CDR2 FVKESK. The DNA of the CDR3 is TGTGCCAGCAGCCAGTTCAATGAGCAGTTCTTC. It translates to CASSQFNEQFF.

The V and J genes are TRBV9 and TRBJ2-1, with TRBD2 matching over 10 bases. The CDR3 contains 15 residues. V gave up 0 bases and J gave up 5 bases; unmatched junction bases: 2. The germline CDR1 and CDR2 sequences are SGDLS and YYNGEE. The CDR3 DNA reads as TGTGCCAGCAGCGTAGCTAGCGGGAGTAACAATGAGCAGTTCTTC. This sequence encodes CASSVASGSNNEQFF.

The chain has TRBV27 and TRBJ1-6; TRBD1 aligns across 8 bases. Germline V CDR1 and CDR2: MNHEY, SMNVEV (reference sequence). The length of the CDR3 is 16 residues. V shed 7 bases, J shed 0 bases, and the junction held 5 bases outside the gene matches. The CDR3 region has the DNA TGTGCCAGCACCCGGACAGGGAGCTCCTATAATTCACCCCTCCACTTT. This sequence encodes CASTRTGSSYNSPLHF.

A few counts support this clonotype. The chain employs TRBV15 and TRBJ2-7, with TRBD1 matching over 9 bases. With 0 bases clipped from V and 5 bases from J, the junction kept 5 bases outside the gene matches. From germline, CDR1 is LNHNV and CDR2 YYDKDF (reference sequence). The CDR3 is 15 amino acids. Here the CDR3 reads CATSRDGGQGNEQYF. For the CDR3, the DNA is TGTGCCACCAGCAGAGATGGGGGACAGGGTAACGAGCAGTACTTC. Drawing the rest from reference TRBV15 and TRBJ2-7, the complete variable domain is DAMVIQNPRYQVTQFGKPVTLSCSQTLNHNVMYWYQQKSSQAPKLLFHYYDKDFNNEADTPDNFQSRRPNTSFCFLDIRSPGLGDTAMYLCATSRDGGQGNEQYFGPGTRLTVT.

In this sample, this clonotype turned up a few times. The chain couples TRBV27 to TRBJ1-2; D gene unclear. The ends were cut back, 8 bases at V and 5 bases at J, with 15 bases in the middle. Per germline, CDR1 MNHEY and CDR2 SMNVEV (reference sequence). The CDR3 is 13 residues long. The CDR3 region is CASGTVAGYGYTF. CDR3 in DNA: TGTGCCAGCGGAACAGTGGCTGGTTATGGCTACACCTTC.

This clonotype was found many times. The V gene is TRBV7-2, the J gene TRBJ1-2; possible D gene TRBD1, 5 bases. The CDR3 spans 15 residues. V shed 4 bases and J shed 8 bases, with 20 bases lying between them. Germline V CDR1 and CDR2: SGHTA, FQGNSA. CDR3 nucleotide sequence: TGTGCCAGCAGCTACTCCCTTAGGGGAAGGAGCGGCTACACCTTC. Its translation is CASSYSLRGRSGYTF.

This chain connects TRBV20-1 to TRBJ2-5; 10 positions agree with TRBD2. There are 15 residues in the CDR3. The V segment lost 6 bases and the J segment 1 base; nucleotides outside the gene matches: 8. CDR1 is DFQATT and CDR2 is SNEGSKA in the germline V gene (reference sequence). The CDR3 region has the DNA TGCAGTGCGGCCCGGACTAGCGGATTCCAAGAGACCCAGTACTTC. Translation gives CSAARTSGFQETQYF.

The rearrangement joins TRBV6-2 or TRBV6-3 to TRBJ2-3, with a weak D call TRBD2 (5 bases). Per the germline V gene, CDR1 is MNHEY and CDR2 is SVGEGT. The CDR3 length is 14 residues. V was pared by 2 bases and J by 2 bases, with 8 bases between. The CDR3 sequence: CASSYAEVTDTQYF. Here the CDR3 DNA reads TGTGCCAGCAGTTACGCGGAGGTCACAGATACGCAGTATTTT.

This chain links TRBV15 with TRBJ2-1; possible D gene TRBD2, 5 bases. This CDR3 is 14 amino acids long. The V end was cut by 9 bases, the J end by 0 bases, with 12 bases between. Germline lookup yields CDR1 LNHNV and CDR2 YYDKDF (reference sequence). The CDR3 loop reads CATKERSSYNEQFF. CDR3 DNA: TGTGCCACTAAGGAGCGGAGCTCCTACAATGAGCAGTTCTTC.

The V call is TRBV4-2, the J call TRBJ2-7; TRBD1 matches at 8 bases. Germline V gene sequence: CDR1 LGHNA, CDR2 YNFKEQ. The CDR3 has 15 residues. Unmatched junction bases numbered 11, after V lost 8 bases and J lost 2 bases. CDR3 in amino acids: CASQKQRTGTYEQYF. CDR3 coding DNA: TGTGCCAGCCAGAAGCAACGGACAGGGACCTACGAGCAGTACTTC.

The J gene is TRBJ1-4, the V gene TRBV9, with TRBD1 as a possible D gene (6 bases). The CDR3 length is 15 residues. The ends were cut back, 6 bases at V and 5 bases at J, with 17 bases in the middle. In germline, CDR1 is SGDLS, CDR2 YYNGEE. For the CDR3, the DNA is TGTGCCAGCACCACTGGCGGGGGCCCAAATGAAAAACTGTTTTTT. It specifies CASTTGGGPNEKLFF.

The chain joins TRBV3-1 to TRBJ1-1, with 8 bases fitting TRBD1. V was pared by 1 base and J by 11 bases, with 6 bases of the junction left unmatched. The CDR3 totals 13 residues. CDR1 and CDR2 from the germline V gene are LGHDT and YNNKEL (reference sequence). CDR3 residues: CASSQVPTGGAFF. DNA for the CDR3: TGTGCCAGCAGCCAAGTACCAACAGGGGGGGCTTTCTTT.

On this clonotype: One base away lies a much larger clone, so this may be a sequencing read error. This chain connects TRBV27 to TRBJ2-7; TRBD1 might be the D (7 bases). CDR3 length: 13 residues. The germline V gene encodes CDR1 MNHEY and CDR2 SMNVEV (reference sequence). DNA for the CDR3: TGTGTCAGCAGGGGGGACAGCCCTTACGAGCAGTACTTC. This translates into CVSRGDSPYEQYF.

The chain recombines TRBV28 with TRBJ2-7, with D possibly matching TRBD2 (8 bases). With 6 bases removed from V and 2 bases from J, the gap between germline ends came to 17 bases. Germline lookup yields CDR1 MDHEN and CDR2 SYDVKM. CDR3 length: 15 residues. CDR3 nucleotide sequence: TGTGCCAGCAGGATTTCGGGAGGGGGCCCCTACGAGCAGTACTTC. Translation: CASRISGGGPYEQYF.

The rearrangement uses TRBV9 and TRBJ2-5; D is undetermined. CDR1 is SGDLS, CDR2 YYNGEE, per germline. The germline V and J ends were trimmed by 0 bases and 5 bases, with 14 bases remaining between them. This CDR3 contains 15 residues. As DNA, the CDR3 is TGTGCCAGCAGCGTAGAGGCTACTACCCGGGAGACCCAGTACTTC. This encodes CASSVEATTRETQYF. The whole variable domain, filled in from reference TRBV9 and TRBJ2-5, reads DSGVTQTPKHLITATGQRVTLRCSPRSGDLSVYWYQQSLDQGLQFLIQYYNGEERAKGNILERFSAQQFPDLHSELNLSSLELGDSALYFCASSVEATTRETQYFGPGTRLLVL.

This clonotype was seen a single time. The V call is TRBV20-1, the J call TRBJ2-3; 8 nucleotides line up with TRBD1. The CDR3 sequence is 14 residues long. Germline CDR1 reads DFQATT; CDR2 reads SNEGSKA (reference sequence). Unmatched junction bases numbered 6, after V lost 4 bases and J lost 3 bases. CDR3 sequence reads: CSAKDREATDTQYF. CDR3 nucleotides: TGCAGTGCTAAGGACAGGGAGGCGACAGATACGCAGTATTTT.

This clonotype was counted a few times. The chain uses TRBV4-1 and TRBJ1-5; D possibly corresponds to TRBD1 (6 bases). V was clipped by 0 bases and J by 7 bases, with 13 bases between them. CDR3 length: 15 residues. Germline values: CDR1 MGHRA, CDR2 YSYEKL. This CDR3 reads CASSQDRGGGQPQHF. For the CDR3, the DNA is TGCGCCAGCAGCCAAGATAGGGGCGGGGGCCAGCCCCAGCATTTT.

The V and J genes are TRBV4-2 and TRBJ2-1, with a weak D call TRBD2 (6 bases). This CDR3 is built from 16 residues. In germline, CDR1 is LGHNA, CDR2 YNFKEQ. Trimming stripped 0 bases from V and 7 bases from J, with 16 bases between. In nucleotides, the CDR3 is TGTGCCAGCAGCCAAGATGCAGTGGGAGGAAGGAATGAGCAGTTCTTC. Amino acid sequence: CASSQDAVGGRNEQFF.

The genes are TRBV27 and TRBJ1-2; TRBD1 might be the D (6 bases). CDR3 length: 14 residues. V gave up 2 bases and J gave up 4 bases, with 11 bases separating them. Germline V CDR1 and CDR2: MNHEY, SMNVEV (reference sequence). CDR3 nucleotide sequence: TGTGCCAGCAGTTTAGCCAGGGGCGCCTATGGCTACACCTTC. This encodes CASSLARGAYGYTF.

The sample holds a few counts of this clonotype. J is TRBJ2-1 and V is TRBV20-1; D is unresolved. Germline V lookup: CDR1 DFQATT, CDR2 SNEGSKA (reference sequence). The length of the CDR3 is 10 residues. V lost 5 bases and J 9 bases, leaving 8 bases between the germline ends. The CDR3 spells CSALDTEQFF. The CDR3 DNA reads TGCAGTGCTCTCGATACTGAGCAGTTCTTC.

This chain joins TRBV18 and TRBJ1-6; TRBD1 matches at 8 bases. The J segment lost 7 bases and the V segment lost 6 bases, leaving 5 bases of the junction unmatched. The CDR3 loop spans 14 amino acids. Germline V CDR1 and CDR2: KGHSH, LQKENI. CDR3 nucleotides: TGTGCCAGCTCGCCTCGGACAGGGAATTCACCCCTCCACTTT. The encoded protein is CASSPRTGNSPLHF.

The chain has TRBV21-1 and TRBJ2-7. TRBV21-1 is listed as a pseudogene. This CDR3 spans 14 amino acids. The CDR3 nucleotides read TGTGCCAGCGTTGCGGACAGGAGCTCCTACGAGCAGTACTTC. Translating it yields CASVADRSSYEQYF.

This rearrangement joins TRBV27 to TRBJ2-5, with 9 bases fitting TRBD1. This CDR3 spans 16 amino acids. V trimming: 4 bases; J trimming: 2 bases; junction bases outside the gene matches: 8. CDR1 and CDR2 (germline): MNHEY, SMNVEV (reference sequence). DNA for the CDR3: TGTGCCAGCAGTTCTCCGACAGGGGGTAATCAAGAGACCCAGTACTTC. Translated, it gives CASSSPTGGNQETQYF.

This chain joins TRBV11-2 and TRBJ2-7; no clear D. The V and J ends lost 5 bases and 4 bases respectively, with 12 bases between them. CDR3 length: 13 amino acids. CDR1 is SGHAT and CDR2 is FQNNGV in the germline V gene. In DNA, the CDR3 is TGTGCCAGCAGCCCTGTGGCGAGGTACGAGCAGTACTTC. This translates into CASSPVARYEQYF.

This clonotype has just a few counts. The V call is TRBV7-3, the J call TRBJ2-7; 16 bases are shared with TRBD2. Gene TRBJ2-5 matches the end of the DNA better, so the J call may be wrong. The CDR3 runs 16 residues. CDR1 is SGHTA and CDR2 is FQGTGA in the germline V gene. CDR3 sequence: CASSEGTSGREETQYF. DNA of the CDR3: TGTGCCAGCAGCGAAGGGACTAGCGGGAGGGAAGAGACCCAGTACTTC.